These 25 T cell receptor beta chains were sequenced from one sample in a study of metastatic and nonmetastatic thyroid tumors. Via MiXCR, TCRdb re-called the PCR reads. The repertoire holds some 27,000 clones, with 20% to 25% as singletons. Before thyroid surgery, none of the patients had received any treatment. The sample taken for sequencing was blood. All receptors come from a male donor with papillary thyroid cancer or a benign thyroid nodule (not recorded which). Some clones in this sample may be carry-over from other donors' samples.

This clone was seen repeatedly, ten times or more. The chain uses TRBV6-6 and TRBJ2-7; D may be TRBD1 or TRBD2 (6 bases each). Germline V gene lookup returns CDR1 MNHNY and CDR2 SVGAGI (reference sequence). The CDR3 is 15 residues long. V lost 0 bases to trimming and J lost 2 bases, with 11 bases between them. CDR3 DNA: TGTGCCAGCAGTTACTCGCGGGACACAGCCTACGAGCAGTACTTC. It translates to CASSYSRDTAYEQYF.

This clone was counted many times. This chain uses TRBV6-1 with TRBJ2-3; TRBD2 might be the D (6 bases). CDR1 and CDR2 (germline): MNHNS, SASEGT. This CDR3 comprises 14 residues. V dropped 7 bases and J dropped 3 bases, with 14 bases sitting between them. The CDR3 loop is CASIEWGETDTQYF. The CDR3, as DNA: TGTGCCAGCATCGAATGGGGGGAAACAGATACGCAGTATTTT.

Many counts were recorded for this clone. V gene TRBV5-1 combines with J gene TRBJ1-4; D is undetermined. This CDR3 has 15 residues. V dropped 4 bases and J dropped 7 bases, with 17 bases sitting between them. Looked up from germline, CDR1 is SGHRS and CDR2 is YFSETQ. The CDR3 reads CASSTDGNPLEKLFF. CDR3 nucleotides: TGCGCCAGCAGCACGGACGGAAATCCACTTGAAAAACTGTTTTTT.

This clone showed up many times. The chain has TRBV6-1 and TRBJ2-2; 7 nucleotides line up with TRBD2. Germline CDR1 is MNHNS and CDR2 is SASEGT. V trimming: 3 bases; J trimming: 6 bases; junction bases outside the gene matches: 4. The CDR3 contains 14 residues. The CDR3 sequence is CASSEGAGPGELFF. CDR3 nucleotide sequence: TGTGCCAGCAGTGAGGGAGCGGGGCCCGGGGAGCTGTTTTTT.

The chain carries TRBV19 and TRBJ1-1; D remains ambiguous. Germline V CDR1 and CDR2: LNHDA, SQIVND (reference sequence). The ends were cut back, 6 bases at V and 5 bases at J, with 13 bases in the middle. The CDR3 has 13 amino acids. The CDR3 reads CASSPVRRTEAFF. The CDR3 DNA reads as TGTGCCAGTAGCCCGGTGCGGAGGACTGAAGCTTTCTTT.

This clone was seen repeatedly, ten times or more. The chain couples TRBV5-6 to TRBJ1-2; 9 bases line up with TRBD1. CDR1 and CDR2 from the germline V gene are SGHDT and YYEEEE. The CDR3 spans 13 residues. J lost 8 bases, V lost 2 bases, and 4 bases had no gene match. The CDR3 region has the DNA TGTGCCAGCAGCTTACAGGGGGCGCGAGGCTACACCTTC. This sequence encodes CASSLQGARGYTF.

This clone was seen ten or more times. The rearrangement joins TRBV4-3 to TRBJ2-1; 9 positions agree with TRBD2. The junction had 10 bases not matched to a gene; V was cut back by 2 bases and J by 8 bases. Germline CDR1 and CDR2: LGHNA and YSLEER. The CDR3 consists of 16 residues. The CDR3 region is CASSQTLAGAGHEQFF. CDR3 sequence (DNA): TGCGCCAGCAGCCAAACTTTAGCGGGGGCGGGCCATGAGCAGTTCTTC.

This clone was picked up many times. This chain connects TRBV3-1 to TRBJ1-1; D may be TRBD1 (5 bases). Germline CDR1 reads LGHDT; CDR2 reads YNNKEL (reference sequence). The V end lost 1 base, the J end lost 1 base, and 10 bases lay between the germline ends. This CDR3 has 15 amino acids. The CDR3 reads CASSQVLGPNTEAFF. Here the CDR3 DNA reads TGTGCCAGCAGCCAAGTTCTGGGACCGAACACTGAAGCTTTCTTT.

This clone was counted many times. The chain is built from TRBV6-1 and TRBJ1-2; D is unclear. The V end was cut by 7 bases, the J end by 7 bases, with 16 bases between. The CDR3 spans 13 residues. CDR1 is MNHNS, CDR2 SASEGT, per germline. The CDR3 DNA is TGTGCCAGCACCCCTGGGCAGTCGGGTGGCTACACCTTC. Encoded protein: CASTPGQSGGYTF.

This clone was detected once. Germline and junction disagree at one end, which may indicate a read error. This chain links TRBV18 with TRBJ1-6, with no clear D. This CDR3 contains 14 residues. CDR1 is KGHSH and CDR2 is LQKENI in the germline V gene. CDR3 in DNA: TGTGCCAACTCACCCTACAGCCGGAATTCACCCCTCCACTTT. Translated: CANSPYSRNSPLHF.

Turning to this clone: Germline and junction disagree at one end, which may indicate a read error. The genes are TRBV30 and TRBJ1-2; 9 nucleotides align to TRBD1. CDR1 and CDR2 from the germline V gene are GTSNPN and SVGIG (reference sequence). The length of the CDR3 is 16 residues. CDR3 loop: CAWSEPNRGLGYGCTF. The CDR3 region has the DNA TGTGCCTGGAGTGAACCCAACAGGGGGCTGGGCTATGGCTGCACCTTC.

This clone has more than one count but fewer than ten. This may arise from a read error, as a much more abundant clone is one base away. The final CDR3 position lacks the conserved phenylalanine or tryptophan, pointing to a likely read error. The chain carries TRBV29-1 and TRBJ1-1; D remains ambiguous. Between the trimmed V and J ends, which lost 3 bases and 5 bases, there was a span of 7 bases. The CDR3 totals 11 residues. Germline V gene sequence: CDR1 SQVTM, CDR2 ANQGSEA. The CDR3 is CSVDGDTEAFS. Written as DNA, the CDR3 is TGCAGCGTTGACGGGGATACTGAAGCTTTCTCT.

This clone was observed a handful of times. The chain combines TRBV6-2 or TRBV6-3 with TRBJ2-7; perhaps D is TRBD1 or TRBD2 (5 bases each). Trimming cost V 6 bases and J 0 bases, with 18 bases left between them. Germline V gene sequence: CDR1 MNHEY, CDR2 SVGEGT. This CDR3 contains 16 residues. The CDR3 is CASSSSPGRSSYEQYF. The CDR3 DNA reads TGTGCCAGCAGCTCATCGCCGGGGCGGAGCTCCTACGAGCAGTACTTC.

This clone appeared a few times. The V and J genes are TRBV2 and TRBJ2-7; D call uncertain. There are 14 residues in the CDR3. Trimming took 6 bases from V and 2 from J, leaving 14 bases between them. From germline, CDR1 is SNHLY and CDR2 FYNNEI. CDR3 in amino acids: CASRALGLTYEQYF. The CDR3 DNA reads TGTGCCAGCAGGGCCTTGGGTTTGACCTACGAGCAGTACTTC.

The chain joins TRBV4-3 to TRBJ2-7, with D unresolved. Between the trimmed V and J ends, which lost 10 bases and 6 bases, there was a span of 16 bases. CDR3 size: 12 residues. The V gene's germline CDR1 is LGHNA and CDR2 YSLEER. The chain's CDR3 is CATCQSSCEQYF. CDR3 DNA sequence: TGCGCCACCTGCCAATCGAGCTGCGAGCAGTACTTC.

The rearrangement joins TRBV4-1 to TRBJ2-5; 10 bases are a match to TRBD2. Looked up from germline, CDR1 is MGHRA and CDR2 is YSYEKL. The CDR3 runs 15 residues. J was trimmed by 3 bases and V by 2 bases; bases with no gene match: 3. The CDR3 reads CASSQRLAGEETQYF. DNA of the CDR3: TGCGCCAGCAGCCAACGGCTAGCGGGGGAAGAGACCCAGTACTTC.

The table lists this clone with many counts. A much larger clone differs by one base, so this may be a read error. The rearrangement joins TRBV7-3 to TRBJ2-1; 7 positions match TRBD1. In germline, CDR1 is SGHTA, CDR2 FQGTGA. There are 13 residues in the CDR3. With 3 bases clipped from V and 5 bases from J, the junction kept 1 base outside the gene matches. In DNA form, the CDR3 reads TGTGCCAGCAGCTTGGGACAGAACAATGAGCAGTTCTTC. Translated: CASSLGQNNEQFF.

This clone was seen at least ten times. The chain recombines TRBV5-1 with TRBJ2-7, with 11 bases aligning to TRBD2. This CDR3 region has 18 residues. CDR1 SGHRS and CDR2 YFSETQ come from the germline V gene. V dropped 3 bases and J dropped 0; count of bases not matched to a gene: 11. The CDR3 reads CASSWGDLAGGTSYEQYF. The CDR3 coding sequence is TGCGCCAGCAGCTGGGGGGACCTAGCGGGAGGAACCTCCTACGAGCAGTACTTC.

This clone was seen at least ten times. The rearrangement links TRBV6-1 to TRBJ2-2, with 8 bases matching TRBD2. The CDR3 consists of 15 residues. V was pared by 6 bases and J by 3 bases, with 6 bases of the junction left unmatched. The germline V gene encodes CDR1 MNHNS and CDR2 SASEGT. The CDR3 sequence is CASRNGRADTGELFF. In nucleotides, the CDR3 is TGTGCCAGCAGGAACGGGAGGGCCGACACCGGGGAGCTGTTTTTT.

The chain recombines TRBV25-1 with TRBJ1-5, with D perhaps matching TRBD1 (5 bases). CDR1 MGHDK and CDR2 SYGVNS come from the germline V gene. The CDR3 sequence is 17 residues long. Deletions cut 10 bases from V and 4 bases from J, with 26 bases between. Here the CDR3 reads CAKSEWGPPPRNQPQHF. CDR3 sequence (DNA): TGTGCCAAGAGTGAATGGGGACCACCCCCCCGGAATCAGCCCCAGCATTTT.

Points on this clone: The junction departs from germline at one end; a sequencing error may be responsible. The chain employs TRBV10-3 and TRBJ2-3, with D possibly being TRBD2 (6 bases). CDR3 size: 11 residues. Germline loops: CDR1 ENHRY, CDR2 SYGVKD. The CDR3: CAIGGVDTRYF. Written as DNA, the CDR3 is TGTGCCATCGGCGGGGTAGATACGCGGTATTTT.

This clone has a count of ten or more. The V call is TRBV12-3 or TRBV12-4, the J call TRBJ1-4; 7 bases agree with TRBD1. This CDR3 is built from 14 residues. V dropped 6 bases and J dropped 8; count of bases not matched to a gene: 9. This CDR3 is CASSQGGGGEKLFF. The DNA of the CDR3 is TGTGCCAGCAGCCAGGGAGGAGGGGGCGAAAAACTGTTTTTT.

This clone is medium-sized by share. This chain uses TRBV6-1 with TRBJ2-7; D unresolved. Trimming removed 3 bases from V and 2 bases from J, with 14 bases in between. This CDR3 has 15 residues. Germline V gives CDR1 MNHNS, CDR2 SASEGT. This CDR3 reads CASSEDLTGAYEQYF. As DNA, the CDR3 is TGTGCCAGCAGTGAGGACCTTACGGGTGCCTACGAGCAGTACTTC.

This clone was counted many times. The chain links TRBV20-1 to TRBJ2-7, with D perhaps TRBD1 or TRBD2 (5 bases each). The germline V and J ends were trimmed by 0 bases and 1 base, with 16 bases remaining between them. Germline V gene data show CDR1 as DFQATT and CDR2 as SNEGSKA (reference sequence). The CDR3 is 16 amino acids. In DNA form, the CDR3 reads TGCAGTGCTAGAGACACCTCCGGGACGTCTTCCTACGAGCAGTACTTC. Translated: CSARDTSGTSSYEQYF.

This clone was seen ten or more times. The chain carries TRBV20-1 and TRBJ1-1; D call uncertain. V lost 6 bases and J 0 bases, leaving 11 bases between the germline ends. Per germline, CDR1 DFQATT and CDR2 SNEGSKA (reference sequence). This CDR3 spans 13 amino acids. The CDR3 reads CSAQDGLNTEAFF. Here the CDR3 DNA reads TGCAGTGCCCAGGACGGCTTGAACACTGAAGCTTTCTTT.